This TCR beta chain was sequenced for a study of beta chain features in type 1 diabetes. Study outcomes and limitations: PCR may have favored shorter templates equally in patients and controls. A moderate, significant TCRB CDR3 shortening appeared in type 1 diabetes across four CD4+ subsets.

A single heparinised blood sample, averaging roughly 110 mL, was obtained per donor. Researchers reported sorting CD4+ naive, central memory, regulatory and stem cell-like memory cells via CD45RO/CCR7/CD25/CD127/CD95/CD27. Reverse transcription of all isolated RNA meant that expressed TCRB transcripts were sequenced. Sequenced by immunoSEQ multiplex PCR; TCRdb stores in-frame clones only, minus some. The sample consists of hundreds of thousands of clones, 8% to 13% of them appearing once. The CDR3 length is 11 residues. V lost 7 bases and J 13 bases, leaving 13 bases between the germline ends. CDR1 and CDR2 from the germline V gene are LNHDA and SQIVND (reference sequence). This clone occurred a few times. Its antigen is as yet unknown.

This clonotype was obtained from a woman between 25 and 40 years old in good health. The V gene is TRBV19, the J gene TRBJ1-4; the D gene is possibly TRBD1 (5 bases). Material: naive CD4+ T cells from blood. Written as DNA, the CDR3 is TGTGCCAGTACCCGGGGGTCAGGACTGTTTTTT. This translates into CASTRGSGLFF.